The rows below give T cell receptor beta chains drawn from one sample of a study of blood T cell repertoires in COVID-19. The table came from immunoSEQ multiplex PCR; TCRdb's copy has only in-frame clones and leaves some out. The data hold around 330,000 clones, with about 91% observed a single time. Sequences were obtained from peripheral blood. The receptor set was obtained from a woman under 40 with COVID-19, enrolled during active disease. Each CDR3 is given with its conserved first and last residue. Each record gives: CDR3 length, D gene, clone size, J gene, V gene, CDR3 protein, CDR3 DNA. D genes are given only for firm matches. Clone size is shown for a subset of rows, as once, few, many or a class of expanded clone.

>15|-|-|TRBJ2-1|TRBV28
CASTSGLSDYNEQFF
TGTGCCAGCACCTCAGGGCTCTCTGACTACAATGAGCAGTTCTTC
>14|-|-|TRBJ1-6|TRBV3-1/TRBV3-2
CASSQVRGNSPLHF
TGTGCCAGCAGCCAAGTCAGGGGTAATTCACCCCTCCACTTT
>14|-|-|TRBJ1-2|TRBV11-2
CASSLGTTNYGYTF
TGTGCCAGCAGCTTAGGGACAACTAACTATGGCTACACCTTC
>17|TRBD2|-|TRBJ2-3|TRBV5-4
CASSRRLAGASTDTQYF
TGTGCCAGCAGCCGAAGACTAGCGGGGGCCTCAACAGATACGCAGTATTTT
>14|-|-|TRBJ2-3|TRBV19
CASSSAGRTDTQYF
TGTGCCAGTAGTTCTGCGGGGAGGACAGATACGCAGTATTTT
>14|-|-|TRBJ1-6|TRBV21-1
CASSNGLDPLPLHF
TGTGCCAGCAGCAATGGACTAGACCCTCTACCCCTCCACTTT
>16|-|-|TRBJ2-2|TRBV5-6
CASSTSGTPNTGELFF
TGTGCCAGCAGCACCTCCGGGACACCGAACACCGGGGAGCTGTTTTTT
>15|TRBD2|-|TRBJ2-3|TRBV5-1
CASSFLGLFTDTQYF
TGCGCCAGCAGCTTCTTGGGACTATTCACAGATACGCAGTATTTT
>17|-|-|TRBJ1-6|TRBV7-3
CASSPGEASGDNSPLHF
TGTGCCAGCAGCCCCGGGGAGGCCTCCGGGGATAATTCACCCCTCCACTTT
>15|TRBD1|-|TRBJ1-6|TRBV5-6
CASSKGTGATGALHF
TGTGCCAGCAGCAAAGGGACAGGGGCGACAGGAGCCCTCCACTTT
>14|-|few|TRBJ1-1|TRBV6-1
CASSEGTGGTEAFF
TGTGCCAGCAGTGAAGGAACGGGGGGCACTGAAGCTTTCTTT
>11|-|-|TRBJ2-1|TRBV28
CASSSPPGQFF
TGTGCCAGCAGTTCCCCTCCGGGGCAGTTCTTC
>16|TRBD2|-|TRBJ2-3|TRBV5-4
CASSKTSGGARDTQYF
TGTGCCAGCAGCAAAACTAGCGGGGGGGCTAGGGATACGCAGTATTTT
>13|TRBD2|-|TRBJ2-5|TRBV6-5
CASSSPAGGTQYF
TGTGCCAGCAGTTCCCCGGCGGGGGGGACCCAGTACTTC
>15|TRBD1|-|TRBJ1-2|TRBV2
CASSGLGDSGYGYTF
TGTGCCAGCAGTGGGCTCGGGGACAGTGGTTATGGCTACACCTTC
>15|-|-|TRBJ1-5|TRBV27
CASSLLGVGNQPQHF
TGTGCCAGCAGTCTCCTCGGGGTGGGCAATCAGCCCCAGCATTTT
>13|-|-|TRBJ2-7|TRBV5-6
CASSFWPSYEQYF
TGTGCCAGCAGCTTCTGGCCCTCCTACGAGCAGTACTTC
>16|TRBD1|-|TRBJ1-2|TRBV5-5
CASSLSGQGALYGYTF
TGTGCCAGCAGCTTGTCTGGACAGGGGGCCCTCTATGGCTACACCTTC
>14|-|-|TRBJ1-2|TRBV24-1
CATSDPSLGHGYTF
TGTGCCACCAGTGATCCTTCTTTGGGGCATGGCTACACCTTC
>13|-|-|TRBJ1-3|TRBV29-1
CSVEEFSGNTIYF
TGCAGCGTTGAGGAGTTCTCTGGAAACACCATATATTTT
>14|TRBD2|-|TRBJ2-1|TRBV27
CASSSRGAYNEQFF
TGTGCCAGCAGTTCTCGGGGGGCCTACAATGAGCAGTTCTTC
>13|TRBD1|-|TRBJ1-1|TRBV7-8
CASSFGQGAEAFF
TGTGCCAGCAGCTTCGGACAGGGGGCTGAAGCTTTCTTT
>18|TRBD2|-|TRBJ2-5|TRBV6-2/TRBV6-3
CASTPPGLAGGQRETQYF
TGTGCCAGCACCCCACCGGGACTAGCGGGGGGGCAGCGAGAGACCCAGTACTTC
>16|-|-|TRBJ2-3|TRBV5-1
CASSLQARTSTDTQYF
TGCGCCAGCAGCTTACAGGCACGCACTAGCACAGATACGCAGTATTTT
>15|-|-|TRBJ1-4|TRBV3-1/TRBV3-2
CASSQTRLANEKLFF
TGTGCCAGCAGCCAGACACGTTTAGCTAATGAAAAACTGTTTTTT
>16|-|-|TRBJ1-5|TRBV5-8
CASSSRGGGLAQPQHF
TGTGCCAGCAGCTCCCGAGGGGGGGGCCTGGCTCAGCCCCAGCATTTT
>14|-|-|TRBJ2-3|TRBV5-1
CASSRQGQTDTQYF
TGCGCCAGCAGCAGGCAGGGTCAGACAGATACGCAGTATTTT
>13|TRBD1|-|TRBJ1-1|TRBV11-2
CASSSRTGHDAFF
TGTGCCAGCAGCTCGCGGACAGGGCACGACGCTTTCTTT
>13|-|-|TRBJ1-2|TRBV6-5
CASSRGGEPGYTF
TGTGCCAGCAGCCGAGGGGGGGAGCCTGGCTACACCTTC
>15|-|-|TRBJ1-5|TRBV7-9
CASSLSGGYAEPQHF
TGTGCCAGCAGCTTAAGCGGGGGTTACGCGGAGCCCCAGCATTTT
>13|-|-|TRBJ1-1|TRBV3-1/TRBV3-2
CASFGTPNTEAFF
TGTGCCAGCTTCGGGACACCGAACACTGAAGCTTTCTTT
>16|TRBD2|-|TRBJ2-3|TRBV6-4
CASSDEAGGPTDTQYF
TGTGCCAGCAGTGACGAGGCGGGGGGGCCGACAGATACGCAGTATTTT
>13|TRBD1|-|TRBJ2-3|TRBV6-5
CASTRQGGDTQYF
TGTGCCAGCACCAGACAGGGGGGCGATACGCAGTATTTT